This record concerns one TCR beta chain sequence. Its antigen is not known. This may arise from a read error, as a much more abundant clone is one base away. The data originate from a study of T-cell reconstitution after alpha-beta-depleted transplantation in children. Study observations and caveats: It was reported that alpha-beta T cells came from several hundred expanded graft clones (about two months after transplant).

There are 17 residues in the CDR3. J lost 5 bases, V lost 8 bases, and 12 bases had no gene match. Germline V gives CDR1 ENHRY, CDR2 SYGVKD. A TCRbeta library incorporating unique molecular identifiers was prepared. Each CDR3 protein is one row after TCRdb ran MiXCR on the PCR reads. This table has hundreds of thousands of distinct CDR3 sequences, approximately 14% appearing once. This TCR was sampled from a girl aged 2-9 years with congenital amegakaryocytic thrombocytopenia, due to receive a stem cell transplant. The chain links TRBV10-3 to TRBJ2-1; TRBD2 aligns across 13 bases. Source: PBMCs, taken before TCRalphabeta/CD19-depleted stem cell transplant. CDR3 amino acids: CAIGGTSGEGPNNEQFF. The CDR3 DNA follows: TGTGCCATCGGCGGGACTAGCGGGGAAGGCCCTAACAATGAGCAGTTCTTC.